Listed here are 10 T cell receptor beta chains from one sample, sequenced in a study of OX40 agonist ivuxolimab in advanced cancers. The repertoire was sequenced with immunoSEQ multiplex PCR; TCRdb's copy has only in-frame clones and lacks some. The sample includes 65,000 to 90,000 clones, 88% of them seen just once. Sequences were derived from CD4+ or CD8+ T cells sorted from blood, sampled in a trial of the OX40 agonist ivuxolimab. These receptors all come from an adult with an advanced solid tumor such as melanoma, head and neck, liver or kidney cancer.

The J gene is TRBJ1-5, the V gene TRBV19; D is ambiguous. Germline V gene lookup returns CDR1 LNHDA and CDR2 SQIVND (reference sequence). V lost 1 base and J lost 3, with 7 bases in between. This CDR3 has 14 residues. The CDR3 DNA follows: TGTGCCAGTAGTATAGGGCAGTTCAATCAGCCCCAGCATTTT. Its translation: CASSIGQFNQPQHF.

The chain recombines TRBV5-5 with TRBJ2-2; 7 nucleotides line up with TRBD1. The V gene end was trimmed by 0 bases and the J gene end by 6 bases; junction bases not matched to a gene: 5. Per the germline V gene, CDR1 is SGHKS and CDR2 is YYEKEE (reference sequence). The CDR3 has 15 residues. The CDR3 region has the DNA TGTGCCAGCAGCTTGGAGGGGGCGCAGGCCGGGGAGCTGTTTTTT. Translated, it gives CASSLEGAQAGELFF.

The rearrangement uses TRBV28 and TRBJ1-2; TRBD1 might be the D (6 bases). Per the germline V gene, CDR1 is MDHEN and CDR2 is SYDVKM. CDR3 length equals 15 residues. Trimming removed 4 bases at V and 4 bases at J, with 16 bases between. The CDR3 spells CASSSPRGGSYGYTF. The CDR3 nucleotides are TGTGCCAGCAGTTCCCCAAGAGGGGGAAGCTATGGCTACACCTTC.

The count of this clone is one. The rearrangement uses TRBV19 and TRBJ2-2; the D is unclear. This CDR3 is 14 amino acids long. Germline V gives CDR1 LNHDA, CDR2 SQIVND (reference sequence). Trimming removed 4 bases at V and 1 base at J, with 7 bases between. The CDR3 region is CASSKSVNTGELFF. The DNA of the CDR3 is TGTGCCAGTAGTAAGTCAGTGAACACCGGGGAGCTGTTTTTT.

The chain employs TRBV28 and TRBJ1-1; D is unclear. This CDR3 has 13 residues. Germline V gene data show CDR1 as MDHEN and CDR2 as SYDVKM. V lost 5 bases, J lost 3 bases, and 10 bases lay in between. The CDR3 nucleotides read TGTGCCAGCAGTCGAAAGAAGCACACTGAAGCTTTCTTT. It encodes CASSRKKHTEAFF.

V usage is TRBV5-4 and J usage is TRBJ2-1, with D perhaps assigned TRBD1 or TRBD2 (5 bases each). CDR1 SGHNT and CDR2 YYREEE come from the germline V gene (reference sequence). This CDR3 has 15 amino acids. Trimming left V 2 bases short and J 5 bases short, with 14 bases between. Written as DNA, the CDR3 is TGTGCCAGCAGCTTAAAAACAGGAGGAGACAATGAGCAGTTCTTC. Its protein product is CASSLKTGGDNEQFF.

This CDR3 is CASTPGQGEQPQHF. The CDR3 DNA reads as TGTGCCAGCACCCCGGGACAGGGCGAGCAGCCCCAGCATTTT. The rearrangement uses TRBV6-6 and TRBJ1-5; 9 nucleotides agree with TRBD1. Trimming at V came to 7 bases and at J to 7 bases, leaving 8 bases not matched to a gene. There are 14 residues in the CDR3. Per the germline V gene, CDR1 is MNHNY and CDR2 is SVGAGI (reference sequence).

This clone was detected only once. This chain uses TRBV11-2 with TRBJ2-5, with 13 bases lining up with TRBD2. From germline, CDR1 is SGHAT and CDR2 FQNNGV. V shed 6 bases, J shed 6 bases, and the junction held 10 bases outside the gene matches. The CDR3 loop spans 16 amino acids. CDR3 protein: CASRAGTSGIIQTQYF. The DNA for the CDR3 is TGTGCCAGCAGGGCCGGGACTAGCGGGATTATTCAGACCCAGTACTTC.

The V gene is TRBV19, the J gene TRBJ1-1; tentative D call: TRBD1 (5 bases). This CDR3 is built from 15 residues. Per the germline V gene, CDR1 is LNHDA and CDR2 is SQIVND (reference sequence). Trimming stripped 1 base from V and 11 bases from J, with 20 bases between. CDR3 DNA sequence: TGTGCCAGTAGTATAGTGGGGCAGCCCAGCGAGGGGGCTTTCTTT. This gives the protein CASSIVGQPSEGAFF.

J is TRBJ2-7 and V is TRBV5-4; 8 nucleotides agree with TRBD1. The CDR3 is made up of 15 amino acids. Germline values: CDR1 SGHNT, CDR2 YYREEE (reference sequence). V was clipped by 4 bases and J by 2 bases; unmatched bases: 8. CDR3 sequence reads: CASSPGTGKAYEQYF. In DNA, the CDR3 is TGTGCCAGCAGCCCGGGGACAGGCAAAGCCTACGAGCAGTACTTC.